A selection of T cell receptor beta chains follows, all from one sample in a study of shared T cell receptors in the human thymus. Produced via immunoSEQ multiplex PCR; TCRdb's table is partial and in-frame only. The sample includes 550,000 to 800,000 clones, around 85% of them seen just once. These sequences were also reported in another study, on human thymus T cells.

The sequenced sample was thymocytes. These receptors originate from a girl less than two years old with a congenital heart defect. CDR3s include the opening cysteine and the closing phenylalanine or tryptophan. D genes are given only for firm matches.

D	J	V	CDR3	DNA
-	TRBJ1-1	TRBV13	CASSLVWGGEAFF	TGTGCCAGCAGCTTAGTTTGGGGGGGTGAAGCTTTCTTT
TRBD2	TRBJ2-4	TRBV10-1	CASSEGTSGRKGIQYF	TGCGCCAGCAGTGAGGGGACTAGCGGCCGAAAGGGCATTCAGTACTTC
TRBD1	TRBJ2-3	TRBV10-2	CASTRDRALHTQYF	TGCGCCAGCACCCGGGACAGGGCACTGCATACGCAGTATTTT
TRBD1	TRBJ1-4	TRBV2	CASSEAQGQEKLFF	TGTGCCAGCAGTGAAGCGCAGGGACAGGAAAAACTGTTTTTT
TRBD2	TRBJ2-5	TRBV5-4	CASNLGASGGDRGQETQYF	TGTGCCAGCAATTTAGGGGCTAGCGGGGGGGATAGAGGACAAGAGACCCAGTACTTC
-	TRBJ1-2	TRBV29-1	CSVAAREGYTF	TGCAGCGTTGCGGCCCGGGAAGGCTACACCTTC
-	TRBJ1-1	TRBV15	CATSRDQTARKLPLNTEAFF	TGTGCCACCAGCAGAGATCAAACAGCTCGGAAGCTCCCCCTGAACACTGAAGCTTTCTTT
-	TRBJ1-2	TRBV4-1	CASSQGSRPNYGYTF	TGCGCCAGCAGCCAAGGCAGCAGGCCTAACTATGGCTACACCTTC
-	TRBJ1-1	TRBV29-1	CSVAWVSKRSGRTEAFF	TGCAGCGTGGCCTGGGTATCAAAAAGGTCGGGTAGGACTGAAGCTTTCTTT
-	TRBJ2-5	TRBV6-5	CASRENEIQETQYF	TGTGCCAGCAGAGAAAACGAGATACAAGAGACCCAGTACTTC
TRBD1	TRBJ1-6	TRBV5-5	CASSTPGTGPDSPLHF	TGTGCCAGCAGCACGCCCGGGACAGGTCCGGATTCACCCCTCCACTTT
TRBD1	TRBJ1-2	TRBV5-5	CASSPSRVTGGRGGYTF	TGTGCCAGCAGCCCCTCCAGGGTAACAGGGGGTAGAGGTGGCTACACCTTC
TRBD1	TRBJ1-2	TRBV7-9	CASSFPGQGSGGNYGYTF	TGTGCCAGCAGCTTCCCGGGACAGGGGTCCGGGGGTAACTATGGCTACACCTTC
TRBD1	TRBJ1-1	TRBV6-1	CASSEGTGGGNTEAFF	TGTGCCAGCAGTGAGGGGACAGGGGGCGGGAACACTGAAGCTTTCTTT
-	TRBJ1-2	TRBV5-1	CASSLTSTDGYTF	TGCGCCAGCAGCTTGACTTCGACAGATGGCTACACCTTC
-	TRBJ1-6	TRBV11-2	CASTGTLSSYNSPLHF	TGTGCCAGCACCGGGACTCTCAGCTCCTATAATTCACCCCTCCACTTT
TRBD1	TRBJ1-2	TRBV5-5	CASSMTGYGYTF	TGTGCCAGCAGCATGACAGGGTATGGCTACACCTTC
-	TRBJ2-3	TRBV6-5	CASSMGRATDTQYF	TGTGCCAGCTCTATGGGCAGGGCCACAGATACGCAGTATTTT
TRBD1	TRBJ1-1	TRBV7-9	CASSSTDRGETEAFF	TGTGCCAGCAGCTCGACGGACAGGGGAGAAACTGAAGCTTTCTTT
TRBD2	TRBJ2-1	TRBV28	CASSFVGGTRFF	TGTGCCAGCAGCTTTGTGGGGGGGACGAGGTTCTTC
-	TRBJ1-2	TRBV7-9	CASSPLPQRGRDYGYTF	TGTGCCAGCAGTCCCCTCCCCCAACGAGGGCGAGACTATGGCTACACCTTC
TRBD1	TRBJ1-1	TRBV6-6	CASTQPGQGCGTEAFF	TGTGCCAGCACCCAACCGGGACAGGGGTGTGGCACTGAAGCTTTCTTT
-	TRBJ1-3	TRBV6-5	CASSPGTDSGNTIYF	TGTGCCAGCAGCCCTGGCACCGACTCTGGAAACACCATATATTTT
-	TRBJ1-2	TRBV10-2	CASSRDQPINYGYTF	TGCGCCAGCAGCCGGGATCAACCCATTAACTATGGCTACACCTTC
TRBD1	TRBJ1-1	TRBV5-1	CASSSPSSRPTGGRSEAFF	TGCGCCAGCAGCTCCCCCTCCTCAAGGCCGACAGGGGGAAGGAGTGAAGCTTTCTTT
-	TRBJ2-7	TRBV18	CASSPLSYEQYF	TGTGCCAGCTCACCCCTCTCCTACGAGCAGTACTTC
TRBD1	TRBJ2-7	TRBV2	CASSETGCPYEQYF	TGTGCCAGCAGTGAGACAGGGTGTCCCTACGAGCAGTACTTC
TRBD1	TRBJ1-2	TRBV27	CASRSGQAGYTF	TGTGCCAGCAGATCGGGACAGGCTGGCTACACCTTC